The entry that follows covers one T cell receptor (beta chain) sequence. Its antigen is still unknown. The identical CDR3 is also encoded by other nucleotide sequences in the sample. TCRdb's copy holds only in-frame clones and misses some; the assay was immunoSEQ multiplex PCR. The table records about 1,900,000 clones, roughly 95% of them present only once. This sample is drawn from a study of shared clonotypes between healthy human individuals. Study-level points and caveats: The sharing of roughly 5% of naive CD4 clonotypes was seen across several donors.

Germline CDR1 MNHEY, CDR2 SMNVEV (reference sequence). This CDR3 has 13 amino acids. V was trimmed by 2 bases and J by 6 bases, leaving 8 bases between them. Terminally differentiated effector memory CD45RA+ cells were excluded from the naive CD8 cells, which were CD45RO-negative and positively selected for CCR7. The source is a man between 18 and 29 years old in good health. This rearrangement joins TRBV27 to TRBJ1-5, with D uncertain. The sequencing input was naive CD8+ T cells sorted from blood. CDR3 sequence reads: CASSLVVGQPQHF. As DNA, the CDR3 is TGTGCCAGCAGTTTAGTGGTGGGTCAGCCCCAGCATTTT.